A single sample is the source of the 10 T cell receptor beta chains below, sequenced in a study. TCRdb reanalysed the RT-PCR reads using MiXCR and keeps one entry per CDR3 protein. The sample consists of fewer than 800,000 distinct CDR3 sequences, around 14% of them appearing once. Sequencing was done on a sample of memory CD4+ T cells from blood. These receptors were obtained from a female donor in good health, serving as a healthy control.

The genes are TRBV5-1 and TRBJ1-1, with a tentative D call TRBD1 (5 bases). V was cut by 4 bases and J by 5 bases, with 15 bases left in between. The CDR3 totals 14 residues. Germline V lookup: CDR1 SGHRS, CDR2 YFSETQ. The CDR3 reads CASSVRGEATEAFF. In DNA form, the CDR3 reads TGCGCCAGCAGCGTCAGAGGGGAGGCGACTGAAGCTTTCTTT.

This clonotype was counted ten times or more. This chain links TRBV5-1 with TRBJ2-3, with D unresolved. The germline V gene has CDR1 SGHRS and CDR2 YFSETQ. This CDR3 has 14 residues. V lost 1 base and J lost 2, with 8 bases in between. CDR3 nucleotide sequence: TGCGCCAGCAGCTTGTCGGGTTTCACAGATACGCAGTATTTT. Translated, it gives CASSLSGFTDTQYF.

In this sample, this clonotype turned up a few times. V and J are TRBV5-1 and TRBJ2-1, with D possibly matching TRBD1 (5 bases). The CDR3 is 16 residues long. Germline V gene lookup returns CDR1 SGHRS and CDR2 YFSETQ. Trimming took 2 bases from V and 0 from J, leaving 12 bases between them. CDR3 in amino acids: CASSFQGGSSYNEQFF. The CDR3 coding sequence is TGCGCCAGCAGCTTTCAGGGCGGTAGCTCCTACAATGAGCAGTTCTTC.

The rearrangement links TRBV28 to TRBJ2-1; D is possibly TRBD1 or TRBD2 (7 bases each). Germline V lookup: CDR1 MDHEN, CDR2 SYDVKM. V lost 6 bases and J 3 bases, leaving 15 bases between the germline ends. The CDR3 sequence is 15 residues long. CDR3: CASRPPGGGYNEQFF. As DNA, the CDR3 is TGTGCCAGCAGGCCCCCAGGGGGGGGCTACAATGAGCAGTTCTTC.

There are a few counts of this clonotype. The chain joins TRBV6-6 to TRBJ1-2; a possible D gene is TRBD1 (6 bases). Germline V gene lookup returns CDR1 MNHNY and CDR2 SVGAGI (reference sequence). The CDR3 has 12 residues. The V and J ends lost 8 bases and 6 bases respectively, with 13 bases between them. The CDR3 protein is CASVGGANGYTF. CDR3 in DNA: TGTGCCAGCGTGGGGGGGGCTAATGGCTACACCTTC.

In this sample, this clonotype turned up a few times. This chain connects TRBV4-2 to TRBJ2-3; D not certain. V was pared by 4 bases and J by 1 base, with 12 bases between. The CDR3 has 15 residues. Per the germline V gene, CDR1 is LGHNA and CDR2 is YNFKEQ. The CDR3, as DNA: TGTGCCAGCAGCCTAGATAGGGCCCGCACAGATACGCAGTATTTT. Translation gives CASSLDRARTDTQYF.

In its sample, this clonotype was seen a few times. The J gene is TRBJ2-1, the V gene TRBV6-5, with TRBD2 matching 8 bases. Germline assignment: CDR1 MNHEY and CDR2 SVGAGI. This CDR3 region has 18 residues. After removal of 0 bases from V and 0 bases from J, the junction contained 7 bases not matched to a gene. CDR3 DNA sequence: TGTGCCAGCAGTTACTCGATTAGCGGGGCAAGCTCCTACAATGAGCAGTTCTTC. This encodes CASSYSISGASSYNEQFF.

The sample holds a few counts of this clonotype. The chain couples TRBV20-1 to TRBJ2-1; D not resolved. The germline V gene encodes CDR1 DFQATT and CDR2 SNEGSKA (reference sequence). Trimming stripped 6 bases from V and 4 bases from J, with 13 bases between. This CDR3 is 13 amino acids long. DNA of the CDR3: TGCAGTGCCTCCTTTGACGGTTACAATGAGCAGTTCTTC. This sequence encodes CSASFDGYNEQFF.

The J gene is TRBJ1-1, the V gene TRBV27; D remains unclear. CDR3 length: 12 amino acids. Germline lookup yields CDR1 MNHEY and CDR2 SMNVEV (reference sequence). Trimming removed 8 bases at V and 1 base at J, with 8 bases between. The CDR3 loop is CASADTNTEAFF. The CDR3 DNA follows: TGTGCCAGCGCCGACACGAACACTGAAGCTTTCTTT.

This clonotype has a handful of counts. The rearrangement joins TRBV7-2 to TRBJ2-5; a possible D gene is TRBD1 (5 bases). Germline lookup yields CDR1 SGHTA and CDR2 FQGNSA. The V gene lost 7 bases and the J gene lost 4 bases, with 13 bases spanning the gap. CDR3 length: 13 residues. The CDR3 loop reads CASTQRGPETQYF. As DNA, the CDR3 is TGTGCCAGCACCCAAAGGGGTCCAGAGACCCAGTACTTC. Complete variable domain (other parts from reference TRBV7-2 and TRBJ2-5): GAGVSQSPSNKVTEKGKDVELRCDPISGHTALYWYRQSLGQGLEFLIYFQGNSAPDKSGLPSDRFSAERTGGSVSTLTIQRTQQEDSAVYLCASTQRGPETQYFGPGTRLLVL.